This T cell receptor (beta chain) comes out of a study of blood T cell repertoires in COVID-19. Study overall: The cDNA or gDNA used as material had been derived from T cells, B-cell-depleted T cells, or PBMCs.

V lost 0 bases and J lost 0; bases outside the gene matches: 3. The germline gives CDR1 SGDLS, CDR2 YYNGEE. CDR3 length: 17 residues. Here immunoSEQ multiplex PCR was the method, and the copy in TCRdb shows in-frame clones only, minus some. Of about 70,000 clones listed, about 89% are singletons. The specimen sequenced was peripheral blood. The TCR originated in an older woman with acute or convalescent COVID-19. The V call is TRBV9, the J call TRBJ2-2; 9 bases fit TRBD2. In DNA, the CDR3 is TGTGCCAGCAGCGTAGACCTAGCGGGGCCGAACACCGGGGAGCTGTTTTTT. It codes for CASSVDLAGPNTGELFF.